The next 16 T cell receptor beta chains were all read from a single sample in a study of blood T cell repertoires in COVID-19. Profiling relied on immunoSEQ multiplex PCR, and the TCRdb table lists in-frame clones only, not all of them. The sample contains about 670,000 clones, about 87% of which appear only once. The sequenced material came from peripheral blood. Source of these receptors: a young woman with acute or convalescent COVID-19.

This clone came up once. This chain connects TRBV27 to TRBJ1-2, with 7 bases fitting TRBD1. Germline V lookup: CDR1 MNHEY, CDR2 SMNVEV (reference sequence). The CDR3 runs to 14 residues. Trimming removed 2 bases from V and 4 bases from J; junction bases left unmatched: 4. The CDR3 sequence is CASSLTGAGYGYTF. CDR3 sequence (DNA): TGTGCCAGCAGTTTAACAGGGGCCGGCTATGGCTACACCTTC.

The V and J genes are TRBV5-1 and TRBJ1-1; 8 positions agree with TRBD1. Losses at the gene ends were 4 bases for V and 4 bases for J; bases not matched to a gene: 9. The CDR3 is made up of 15 amino acids. Germline V gene data show CDR1 as SGHRS and CDR2 as YFSETQ. CDR3 sequence reads: CASSTRTGKGTEAFF. The CDR3 region has the DNA TGCGCCAGCAGCACCAGGACAGGGAAAGGCACTGAAGCTTTCTTT.

The rearrangement uses TRBV12-1 and TRBJ2-7; the D segment call TRBD1 is taken from the table without a DNA check. TRBV12-1 is annotated as a pseudogene. The CDR3 length is 18 residues. CDR3 bases: TGTGCCAGCAGCCCGTCCGGGACAGGAGGCTCGAGCTCCTACGAGCAGTACTTC. Its translation: CASSPSGTGGSSSYEQYF.

V usage is TRBV24-1 and J usage is TRBJ2-5, with TRBD2 identical over 11 bases. The CDR3 length is 15 residues. In germline, CDR1 is KGHDR, CDR2 SFDVKD. V was clipped by 5 bases and J by 5 bases; unmatched bases: 6. CDR3 sequence reads: CATSGSGGALETQYF. The CDR3 region has the DNA TGTGCCACCAGTGGTAGCGGGGGGGCTCTGGAGACCCAGTACTTC.

The chain joins TRBV5-1 to TRBJ2-4; 11 positions match TRBD2. CDR1 and CDR2 (germline): SGHRS, YFSETQ. The CDR3 length is 16 residues. V gave up 3 bases and J gave up 2 bases; unmatched junction bases: 4. CDR3 DNA sequence: TGCGCCAGCAGCTCGTTAGCGGGGGGGCCCAAAAACATTCAGTACTTC. Amino acids: CASSSLAGGPKNIQYF.

The V call is TRBV2, the J call TRBJ2-3; D is perhaps TRBD2 (5 bases). Germline V gene lookup returns CDR1 SNHLY and CDR2 FYNNEI. This CDR3 is 15 amino acids long. V was shortened by 2 bases and J by 4 bases, with 13 bases between the two germline ends. Here the CDR3 reads CASSEWVVGADTQYF. In DNA, the CDR3 is TGTGCCAGCAGTGAATGGGTAGTCGGGGCAGATACGCAGTATTTT.

The chain has TRBV12-5 and TRBJ1-5; the D gene is possibly TRBD1 (5 bases). From germline, CDR1 is LGHNT and CDR2 FRNRAP. This CDR3 comprises 15 residues. Trimming took off 6 bases at V and 0 bases at J, with 12 bases between the two ends. This chain's CDR3 is CASGEGRVSNQPQHF. The CDR3 DNA follows: TGTGCTAGTGGGGAGGGACGGGTTAGCAATCAGCCCCAGCATTTT.

V usage is TRBV7-9 and J usage is TRBJ2-7; no firm D call. This CDR3 comprises 12 residues. Trimming took 11 bases from V and 4 from J, leaving 15 bases between them. CDR1 SEHNR and CDR2 FQNEAQ come from the germline V gene (reference sequence). This chain's CDR3 is CAYYRYLYEQYF. As DNA, the CDR3 is TGTGCCTACTATAGGTACCTATACGAGCAGTACTTC.

The chain links TRBV3-1 (or the pseudogene TRBV3-2) to TRBJ2-1, with D possibly TRBD2 on 7 matching bases. The CDR3 is made up of 17 amino acids. Germline CDR1 is LGHDT and CDR2 is YNNKEL (reference sequence). V was trimmed by 6 bases and J by 2 bases, leaving 20 bases between them. CDR3 residues: CASSPWGGGDAYNEQFF. The CDR3 DNA reads as TGTGCCAGCAGTCCCTGGGGGGGCGGGGACGCCTACAATGAGCAGTTCTTC.

The J gene is TRBJ2-7, the V gene TRBV19; TRBD2 might be the D (5 bases). The germline gives CDR1 LNHDA, CDR2 SQIVND (reference sequence). V was shortened by 4 bases and J by 4 bases, with 17 bases between the two germline ends. This CDR3 has 15 amino acids. CDR3 in amino acids: CASSSGGWAGYEQYF. In DNA, the CDR3 is TGTGCCAGTAGTAGTGGCGGGTGGGCCGGGTACGAGCAGTACTTC.

The chain carries TRBV10-3 and TRBJ1-1; D gene uncertain. The CDR3 totals 11 residues. Trimming cost V 8 bases and J 0 bases, with 4 bases left between them. Germline values: CDR1 ENHRY, CDR2 SYGVKD. In DNA, the CDR3 is TGTGCCATCTCTATGAACACTGAAGCTTTCTTT. The encoded protein is CAISMNTEAFF.

This clone was seen more than once but under ten times. The rearrangement links TRBV2 to TRBJ1-3; D possibly corresponds to TRBD1 (5 bases). Germline CDR1 SNHLY, CDR2 FYNNEI. The V gene lost 11 bases and the J gene lost 6 bases, with 17 bases spanning the gap. The CDR3 runs 13 residues. The CDR3 region is CARGAELLNTIYF. In DNA, the CDR3 is TGTGCCCGCGGGGCAGAATTATTAAACACCATATATTTT.

The chain couples TRBV7-8 to TRBJ2-1, with a weak D call TRBD2 (6 bases). This CDR3 is built from 14 residues. V shed 5 bases and J shed 4 bases, with 12 bases lying between them. Per the germline V gene, CDR1 is SGHVS and CDR2 is FQNEAQ. CDR3 amino acids: CASSGAGIYNEQFF. The CDR3 DNA is TGTGCCAGCAGCGGGGCGGGGATTTACAATGAGCAGTTCTTC.

The chain links TRBV4-2 to TRBJ2-1; D is undetermined. CDR1 and CDR2 from the germline V gene are LGHNA and YNFKEQ. This CDR3 is built from 16 residues. V lost 1 base and J lost 3, with 13 bases in between. The CDR3 region has the DNA TGTGCCAGCAGCCAAGGACAAAATTTCATCTACAATGAGCAGTTCTTC. The encoded protein is CASSQGQNFIYNEQFF.

V gene TRBV30 combines with J gene TRBJ1-6, with D perhaps matching TRBD1 (5 bases). From germline, CDR1 is GTSNPN and CDR2 SVGIG (reference sequence). The CDR3 spans 14 residues. With 2 bases removed from V and 8 bases from J, the gap between germline ends came to 13 bases. CDR3 loop: CAWSQGYTYSPLHF. DNA for the CDR3: TGTGCCTGGAGTCAGGGCTATACTTATTCACCCCTCCACTTT.

The gene calls are TRBV10-1 and TRBJ1-2, with 12 nucleotides matching TRBD1. Trimming removed 10 bases from V and 4 bases from J; junction bases left unmatched: 16. Per germline, CDR1 WNHNN and CDR2 SYGVQD (reference sequence). The CDR3 totals 17 residues. CDR3 nucleotides: TGCGCCACCTACCCGTACTACGGGACAGGGGGCAGCTATGGCTACACCTTC. Encoded protein: CATYPYYGTGGSYGYTF.